A single count supports the clone carrying this T cell receptor beta chain. Its antigen is undetermined. The data were obtained in a study of long-term antiretroviral therapy in people with HIV. For the study at large: It was about a decade before the 2015 immediate-ART recommendation that the earliest samples were taken. Study-level results: Subsequent to ART, diversity was augmented yet persisted below that of transplant donor controls.

The immunoSEQ assay was v3.0, run at survey level. Method: immunoSEQ multiplex PCR; TCRdb's copy keeps in-frame clones and lacks some. The sample yields around 36,000 clones, 65% to 80% seen once. The CDR3 spans 17 residues. The germline gives CDR1 KGHSH, CDR2 LQKENI. Between the trimmed V and J ends, which lost 5 bases and 0 bases, there was a span of 14 bases. The study used samples holding about 0.9-10 million cryopreserved PBMC before DNA extraction. Sample: unsorted PBMCs, taken 3 years after starting antiretroviral therapy. The chain joins TRBV18 to TRBJ1-6; D possibly corresponds to TRBD1 (6 bases). This TCR was sampled from a man aged 45-65 years with HIV. CDR3 DNA: TGTGCCAGCTCAGCGGGGGGGGCAAGCTCCTATAATTCACCCCTCCACTTT. It specifies CASSAGGASSYNSPLHF.